Described below is a single T cell receptor beta chain sequence and its context. Its antigen remains unknown. The data derive from a study of persistence of HIV-infected CD4 T cells. The CDR3 loop spans 13 amino acids. CDR1 MGHDK and CDR2 SYGVNS come from the germline V gene. Trimming pared 8 bases from V and 3 bases from J, leaving 14 bases between. Sequencing used immunoSEQ version 4 in survey mode. The assay was immunoSEQ multiplex PCR, and TCRdb's table has in-frame clones only and misses some. The top ten hold less than 3% of the sample, which has 40,000 to 55,000 clones, 75% to 85% seen once. Lysates of CMV-infected fibroblasts at 10 ug/mL stimulated these cells. Memory cells lacking CD40L and CD69 with high CD45RO were sorted.

The clonotype originates from an adult man with HIV who was CMV-seropositive. The sample here was CD4+ T cells sorted from PBMCs after roughly 19-hour stimulation, taken from a patient who received antiretroviral therapy. The rearrangement joins TRBV25-1 to TRBJ2-7, with D perhaps assigned TRBD1 or TRBD2 (6 bases each). CDR3 bases: TGTGCCAGCGGAGGGGGTCTGGGCTACGAGCAGTACTTC. This translates into CASGGGLGYEQYF.